This T cell receptor beta chain was recovered during a study of T cell repertoires in cytomegalovirus infection. Study background: Used in the study were CMV epitopes, some recently identified and HLA-C-restricted, others well-studied and HLA-B-restricted.

From germline, CDR1 is SGHVS and CDR2 FNYEAQ. With V trimmed by 6 bases and J by 2 bases, 4 bases remained unmatched. This CDR3 has 14 amino acids. Each CDR3 protein is one row after TCRdb ran MiXCR on the reads. The sample carries 570,000 or so distinct CDR3 sequences, over 35% recorded once. Worth noting for this clonotype: Its target is unknown.

Study-level results: Dominant in the ex vivo response were TCR beta clonotypes restricted by HLA-C and specific for CMV.

The sequence was obtained from a human donor in good health (CMV status not recorded). Some clones in this sample may be carry-over from other donors' samples. The rearrangement links TRBV7-6 to TRBJ2-7; 10 bases agree with TRBD1. Sample: cultured PBMCs, taken from culture after CMV antigen stimulation. The CDR3 coding sequence is TGTGCCAGCAGGCCGGGACAGGGGCCCTACGAGCAGTACTTC. This encodes CASRPGQGPYEQYF. The full variable domain, rest sourced from reference TRBV7-6 and TRBJ2-7, is GAGVSQSPRYKVTKRGQDVALRCDPISGHVSLYWYRQALGQGPEFLTYFNYEAQQDKSGLPNDRFSAERPEGSISTLTIQRTEQRDSAMYRCASRPGQGPYEQYFGPGTRLTVT.